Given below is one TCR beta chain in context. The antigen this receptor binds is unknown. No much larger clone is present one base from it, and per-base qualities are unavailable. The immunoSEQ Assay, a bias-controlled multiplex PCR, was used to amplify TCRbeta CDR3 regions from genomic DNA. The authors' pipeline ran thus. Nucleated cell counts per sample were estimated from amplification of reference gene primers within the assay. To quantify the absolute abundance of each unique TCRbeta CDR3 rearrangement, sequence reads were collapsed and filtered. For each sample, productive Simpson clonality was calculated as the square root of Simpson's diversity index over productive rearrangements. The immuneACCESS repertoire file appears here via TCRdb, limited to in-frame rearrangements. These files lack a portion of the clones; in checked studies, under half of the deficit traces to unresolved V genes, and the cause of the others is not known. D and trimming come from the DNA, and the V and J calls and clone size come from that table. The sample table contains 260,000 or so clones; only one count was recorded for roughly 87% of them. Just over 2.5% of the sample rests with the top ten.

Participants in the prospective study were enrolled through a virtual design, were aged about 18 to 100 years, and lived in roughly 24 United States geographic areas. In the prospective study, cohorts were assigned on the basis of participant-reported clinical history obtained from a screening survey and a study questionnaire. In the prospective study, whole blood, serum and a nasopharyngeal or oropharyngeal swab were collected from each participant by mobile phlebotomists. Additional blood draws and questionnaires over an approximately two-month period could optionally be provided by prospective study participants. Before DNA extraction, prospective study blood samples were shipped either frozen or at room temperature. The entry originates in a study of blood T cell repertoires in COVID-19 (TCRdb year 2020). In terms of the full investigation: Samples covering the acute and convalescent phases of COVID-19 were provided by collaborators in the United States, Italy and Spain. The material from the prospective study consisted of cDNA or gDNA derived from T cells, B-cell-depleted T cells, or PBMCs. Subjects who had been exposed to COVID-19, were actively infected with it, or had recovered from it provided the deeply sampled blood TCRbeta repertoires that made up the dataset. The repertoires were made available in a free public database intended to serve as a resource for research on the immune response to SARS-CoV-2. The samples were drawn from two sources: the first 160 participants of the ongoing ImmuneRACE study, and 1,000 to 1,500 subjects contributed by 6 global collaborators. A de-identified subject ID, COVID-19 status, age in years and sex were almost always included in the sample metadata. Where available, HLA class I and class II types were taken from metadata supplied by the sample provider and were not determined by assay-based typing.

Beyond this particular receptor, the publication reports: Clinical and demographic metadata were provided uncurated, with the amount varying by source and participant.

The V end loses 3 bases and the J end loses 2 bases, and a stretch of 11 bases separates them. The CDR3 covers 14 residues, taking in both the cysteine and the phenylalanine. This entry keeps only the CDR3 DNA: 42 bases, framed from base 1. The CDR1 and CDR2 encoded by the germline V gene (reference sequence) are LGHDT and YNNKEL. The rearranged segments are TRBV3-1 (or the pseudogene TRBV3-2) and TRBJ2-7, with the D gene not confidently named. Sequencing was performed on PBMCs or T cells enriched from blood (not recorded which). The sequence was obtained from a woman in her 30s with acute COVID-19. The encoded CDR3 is CASSQVAGAYEQYF. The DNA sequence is TGTGCCAGCAGCCAGGTGGCAGGCGCCTACGAGCAGTACTTC.